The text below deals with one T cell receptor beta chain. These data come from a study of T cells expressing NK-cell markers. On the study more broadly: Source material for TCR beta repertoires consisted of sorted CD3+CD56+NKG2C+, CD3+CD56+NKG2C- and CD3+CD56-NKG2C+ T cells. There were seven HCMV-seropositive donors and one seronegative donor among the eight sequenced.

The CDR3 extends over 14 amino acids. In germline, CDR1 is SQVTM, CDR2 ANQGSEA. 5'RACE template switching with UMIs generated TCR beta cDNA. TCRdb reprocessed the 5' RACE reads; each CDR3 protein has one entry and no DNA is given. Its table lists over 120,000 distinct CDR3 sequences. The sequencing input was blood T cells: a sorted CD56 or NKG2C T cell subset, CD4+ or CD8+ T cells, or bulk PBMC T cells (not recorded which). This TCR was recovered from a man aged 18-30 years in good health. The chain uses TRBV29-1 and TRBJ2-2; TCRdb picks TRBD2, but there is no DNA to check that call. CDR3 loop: CSVASRAPTGELFF.